One T cell receptor (beta chain) is described in this entry. Original processing notes: The authors estimated nucleated cell counts from reference gene primer amplification. Generated by immunoSEQ multiplex PCR, the TCRdb table keeps only in-frame clones and is missing some. That table is the source of V, J and clone size, and D and trimming were worked out from the DNA. The sample records approximately 240,000 clones, approximately 82% being singletons. V was clipped by 2 bases and J by 10 bases, with 9 bases between them. The CDR3 contains 13 residues. Germline assignment: CDR1 SGHDN and CDR2 FVKESK. The data originate from a study of blood T cell repertoires in COVID-19. The wider study: Sites in the United States, Italy and Spain provided acute and convalescent COVID-19 samples. From T cells, B-cell-depleted T cells, or PBMCs came the material, which was cDNA or gDNA.

V is TRBV14 and J is TRBJ1-6; D gene uncertain. The receptor comes from an elderly woman with active or convalescent COVID-19. The sequenced material came from peripheral blood. CDR3 residues: CASSQNPGSPLHF. In nucleotides, the CDR3 is TGTGCCAGCAGCCAAAACCCGGGGTCACCCCTCCACTTT.